A single sample is the source of the 12 T cell receptor beta chains below, sequenced in a study of T cell responses to AZD1222 COVID-19 vaccine (dated by TCRdb to the early 2020s). Explained via the paper, the time point label denotes: baseline before first vaccination. Receptor amplification or capture employed the immunoSEQ multiplex PCR assay. TCRdb took this table from immuneACCESS and kept in-frame rearrangements with V and J called. Such tables lack part of the clones; where checked against another copy, unresolved V genes explain under half of the gap, and the rest is unexplained. The table for this sample lists tens of thousands of clones; 70% to 90% of them were counted only once. Jointly, the top ten make up roughly 10% of the sample. Specimen: peripheral blood, collected on day 0 of AZD1222 vaccination. The source is an adult in good health.

This chain uses TRBV29-1 with TRBJ2-5; 8 bases match TRBD2. CDR1 and CDR2 (germline): SQVTM, ANQGSEA. Trimming took 4 bases from V and 1 from J; bases not matched to a gene: 5. This CDR3 is built from 14 residues. CDR3 sequence reads: CSVVTGGSQETQYF. In DNA, the CDR3 is TGCAGCGTTGTAACGGGAGGGTCCCAAGAGACCCAGTACTTC.

This rearrangement joins TRBV6-5 to TRBJ1-5; TRBD1 aligns across 7 bases. Losses at the gene ends were 8 bases for V and 0 bases for J; bases not matched to a gene: 4. CDR1 MNHEY and CDR2 SVGAGI come from the germline V gene. This CDR3 comprises 14 residues. The CDR3: CASSTGNSNQPQHF. The CDR3 DNA reads as TGTGCCAGCTCGACAGGGAATAGCAATCAGCCCCAGCATTTT.

Only a few counts were recorded for this clone. V is TRBV11-2 and J is TRBJ1-2, with D unclear. Trimming pared 1 base from V and 0 bases from J, leaving 9 bases between. The germline CDR1 and CDR2 sequences are SGHAT and FQNNGV. The CDR3 is 15 amino acids. CDR3 sequence reads: CASSLAPGANYGYTF. The CDR3 region has the DNA TGTGCCAGCAGCTTAGCCCCCGGAGCTAACTATGGCTACACCTTC.

The chain joins TRBV10-2 to TRBJ2-7, with D possibly TRBD1 on 6 matching bases. V dropped 5 bases and J dropped 3 bases, with 8 bases sitting between them. From germline, CDR1 is WSHSY and CDR2 SAAADI. This CDR3 is 12 amino acids long. The CDR3 DNA follows: TGCGCCAGCAGTTTGGACAGCTACGAGCAGTACTTC. Its protein product is CASSLDSYEQYF.

V is TRBV27 and J is TRBJ1-4, with a possible D match to TRBD1 (5 bases). Germline loops: CDR1 MNHEY, CDR2 SMNVEV (reference sequence). CDR3 size: 12 residues. V gave up 6 bases and J gave up 8 bases, with 10 bases separating them. The CDR3: CASRSGREKLFF. The CDR3 DNA reads as TGTGCCAGCAGGTCAGGGAGGGAAAAACTGTTTTTT.

This clone was recorded once. The chain carries TRBV3-1 (or the pseudogene TRBV3-2) and TRBJ2-6; D may be TRBD1 or TRBD2 (5 bases each). Germline values: CDR1 LGHDT, CDR2 YNNKEL (reference sequence). The length of the CDR3 is 17 residues. V was clipped by 4 bases and J by 3 bases, with 16 bases between them. CDR3: CASSPGTTSLGANVLTF. The CDR3 DNA follows: TGTGCCAGCAGCCCCGGGACCACGTCTCTTGGGGCCAACGTCCTGACTTTC.

This chain links TRBV6-7 with TRBJ1-2, with D tentatively TRBD1 (5 bases). TRBV6-7 is annotated as an ORF whose role is uncertain. The CDR3 length is 15 residues. Trimming took off 6 bases at V and 6 bases at J, with 20 bases between the two ends. The DNA for the CDR3 is TGTGCCAGCAGACCGGGGCAAGATGGAGGGAATGGCTACACCTTC. As protein: CASRPGQDGGNGYTF.

The J gene is TRBJ1-2, the V gene TRBV6-5; D is perhaps TRBD1 (5 bases). Germline loops: CDR1 MNHEY, CDR2 SVGAGI. V lost 5 bases, J lost 7 bases, and 20 bases lay in between. There are 15 residues in the CDR3. CDR3 sequence reads: CASSPPGTPGPGYTF. In DNA, the CDR3 is TGTGCCAGCAGTCCGCCCGGGACCCCAGGCCCTGGCTACACCTTC.

The CDR3 spells CASSERGQVNSPLHF. CDR3 DNA: TGTGCCAGCAGCGAGAGGGGACAGGTCAATTCACCCCTCCACTTT. V is TRBV2 and J is TRBJ1-6, with TRBD1 matching over 8 bases. CDR3 length: 15 residues. Trimming removed 6 bases from V and 7 bases from J; junction bases left unmatched: 8. Germline assignment: CDR1 SNHLY and CDR2 FYNNEI.

V is TRBV5-1 and J is TRBJ2-2, with 7 bases matching TRBD1. Germline CDR1 and CDR2: SGHRS and YFSETQ. The CDR3 consists of 19 residues. Germline trimming cut 3 bases from V and 3 bases from J; bases unmatched to any gene: 17. The CDR3 region is CASSYRGRHSMGDTGELFF. The CDR3 DNA reads TGCGCCAGCAGCTACAGGGGCAGACACTCTATGGGCGACACCGGGGAGCTGTTTTTT.

V gene TRBV25-1 combines with J gene TRBJ1-1; D remains unclear. Per the germline V gene, CDR1 is MGHDK and CDR2 is SYGVNS. The CDR3 extends over 12 amino acids. Trimming stripped 6 bases from V and 1 base from J, with 6 bases between. The CDR3 loop reads CASSVGNTEAFF. The CDR3 region has the DNA TGTGCCAGCAGCGTCGGGAACACTGAAGCTTTCTTT.

This clone has more than one count but fewer than ten. The chain joins TRBV3-1 (or the pseudogene TRBV3-2) to TRBJ1-2; D ambiguous. Trimming left V 0 bases short and J 7 bases short, with 15 bases between. The germline V gene encodes CDR1 LGHDT and CDR2 YNNKEL (reference sequence). The CDR3 contains 15 residues. The CDR3 DNA is TGTGCCAGCAGCCAAGAGAGGTGGCAGTTCTCTGGCTACACCTTC. Encoded protein: CASSQERWQFSGYTF.